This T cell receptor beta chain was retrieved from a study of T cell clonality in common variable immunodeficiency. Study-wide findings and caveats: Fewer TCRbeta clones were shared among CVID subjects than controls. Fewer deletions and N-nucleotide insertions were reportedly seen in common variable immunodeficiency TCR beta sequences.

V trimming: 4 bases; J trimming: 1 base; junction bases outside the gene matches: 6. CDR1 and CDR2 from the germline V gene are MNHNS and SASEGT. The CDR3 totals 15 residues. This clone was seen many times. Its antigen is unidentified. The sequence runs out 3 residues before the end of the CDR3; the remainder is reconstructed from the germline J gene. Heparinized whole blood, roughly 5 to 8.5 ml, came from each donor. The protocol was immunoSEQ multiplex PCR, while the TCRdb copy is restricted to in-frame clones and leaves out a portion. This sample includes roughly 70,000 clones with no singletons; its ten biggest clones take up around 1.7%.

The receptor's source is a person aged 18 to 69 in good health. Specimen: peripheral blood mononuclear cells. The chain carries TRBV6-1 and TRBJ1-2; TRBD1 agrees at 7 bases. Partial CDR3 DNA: TGTGCCAGCAGTGCCGGACAGGCGAGTAACTATGGC. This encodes CASSAGQASNYG. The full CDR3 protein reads CASSAGQASNYGYTF.